In this sample, the clone carrying this TCR beta chain turned up many times. Its antigen is unknown. A single record per CDR3 protein comes from TCRdb applying MiXCR to the 5' RACE reads. The repertoire holds just under 650,000 distinct CDR3 sequences, with less than 9% as singletons. This entry belongs to a study of identical twins. General study points: Invariant MAIT and iNKT cells may have partly biased zero-insertion analyses. Out-of-frame TCR alpha sharing in monozygotic twins exceeded recombination model predictions. Excess low generation probability was seen in twin-shared out-of-frame alpha sequences.

CDR3 length: 15 residues. Unmatched junction bases numbered 5, after V lost 3 bases and J lost 1 base. Germline V lookup: CDR1 LGHDT, CDR2 YNNKEL (reference sequence). These data also formed part of another study, on yellow fever vaccine responses in identical twins.

The origin of this receptor is a young woman in good health. The material sequenced was PBMCs. The rearrangement uses TRBV3-1 and TRBJ2-7; 8 positions match TRBD1. DNA of the CDR3: TGTGCCAGCAGCCAGGGGCAGGGGGCATCCTACGAGCAGTACGTC. It is translated as CASSQGQGASYEQYV.